This TCR beta chain came from a study of regulatory T cells in long-lasting Graves disease. Study-wide background: Graves' patients with a new diagnosis had received antithyroid drugs under 3 months.

J was trimmed by 5 bases and V by 6 bases; bases with no gene match: 5. Germline V gene data show CDR1 as SGHAT and CDR2 as FQNNGV. This CDR3 is built from 13 residues. This clonotype has at least ten counts. Time point specified: newly diagnosed GD, antithyroid drugs for less than 3 months. PBMC-derived RNA was used for the TCR library. Combining iRepertoire HTBI primers with Arm-PCR of CDR3 regions, the authors built TCR beta libraries. TCRdb reanalysed the multiplex PCR reads using MiXCR and keeps one entry per CDR3 protein. The table lists 350,000 to 500,000 distinct CDR3 sequences, around 15% of them singletons, with about 15% in the top ten. These data were also filed under a second study, of T cells in Graves' hyperthyroidism and ophthalmopathy. That investigation notes: First-round RT-PCR targeting the TCR CDR3 was performed with the HTBI primer set. Model predictions of ophthalmopathy came a median around 6.5 months before onset.

The chain uses TRBV11-2 and TRBJ2-7; 9 positions agree with TRBD1. This clonotype originated in a woman aged 45-65 years with Graves disease. This specimen consisted of peripheral blood mononuclear cells (PBMCs), obtained at new diagnosis, from a patient treated with antithyroid drugs. CDR3 residues: CASRPTGGHEQYF. CDR3 DNA: TGTGCCAGCAGGCCTACAGGGGGCCACGAGCAGTACTTC.